What follows describes a single T cell receptor beta chain. Its antigen remains unknown. The data derive from a study of cytomegalovirus exposure and HLA in healthy donors. Trimming at V came to 5 bases and at J to 2 bases, leaving 5 bases not matched to a gene. Germline loops: CDR1 LGHNA, CDR2 YNFKEQ. CDR3 length equals 14 residues. Study results and caveats: Follow-up analysis later connected one missense variant in DCLRE1C with trimming of TCR beta V- and J-genes. Earlier analysis found most TCR beta V segments productive about 90% or about 30% of the time. Reports showed the classifier diagnosing cytomegalovirus status with high specificity and sensitivity. Sequencing probably produced one cluster of sequence variants that were highly shared.

Primers for the PCR totalled 60 Vbeta and 13 Jbeta. TCRdb's copy holds only in-frame clones and misses some; the assay was immunoSEQ multiplex PCR. The data show about 150,000 clones, approximately 80% seen once. V is TRBV4-2 and J is TRBJ2-5; 7 positions agree with TRBD1. This TCR was recovered from a woman aged 40 to 50 in good health and CMV-seronegative. The sequenced sample was PBMCs. The CDR3 DNA sequence: TGTGCCAGCAGCTCTGGGACAGCTCAAGAGACCCAGTACTTC. Translated: CASSSGTAQETQYF.